Reported below is one TCR beta chain. Its specificity is unknown. TCRdb recomputed calls from the RACE reads with MiXCR, one row per CDR3 protein. Here the sample spans some 57,000 distinct CDR3 sequences, more than 9% being singletons. This entry comes from a study of human T cells and chemical hapten exposure. Whole-study findings and limits: The immune response of these alopecia patients might not match healthy individuals'. TCRs at a frequency above 1 in 1000 stayed unchanged with DPC sensitization.

Germline V gene lookup returns CDR1 SEHNR and CDR2 FQNEAQ (reference sequence). J gave up 9 bases and V 7 bases, and 7 bases lay outside the gene matches. CDR3 length: 13 amino acids. Sample time point: pre-sensitization, week 0. Noted treatment: therapeutic diphenylcyclopropenone sensitization with weekly scalp DPC. It was unfractionated whole blood from which total RNA was extracted. The sequences come from whole blood, collected in connection with sensitization to the hapten diphenylcyclopropenone (DPC). The chain recombines TRBV7-9 with TRBJ1-5; 9 nucleotides match TRBD1. The TCR originated in a woman in her twenties or thirties with alopecia areata. Some clones in this sample may be carry-over from other donors' samples. This CDR3 reads CASNQGQGRPQHF. The CDR3 DNA reads as TGTGCCAGCAACCAAGGACAGGGGAGGCCCCAGCATTTT. Supplemented by reference TRBV7-9 and TRBJ1-5, the full variable domain reads DTGVSQNPRHKITKRGQNVTFRCDPISEHNRLYWYRQTLGQGPEFLTYFQNEAQLEKSRLLSDRFSAERPKGSFSTLEIQRTEQGDSAMYLCASNQGQGRPQHFGDGTRLSIL.